One sample yielded the 20 T cell receptor beta chains listed below, sequenced in a study of blood T cell repertoires in COVID-19. Profiling relied on immunoSEQ multiplex PCR, and the TCRdb table lists in-frame clones only, not all of them. The sample shows 270,000 or so clones, just over 85% of them seen only once. Sequences were obtained from peripheral blood. The receptors derive from a woman aged 30 to 39 with active or convalescent COVID-19.

The gene calls are TRBV7-2 and TRBJ2-3; 8 bases map to TRBD2. The V segment lost 0 bases and the J segment 3 bases; nucleotides outside the gene matches: 5. CDR3 length: 16 amino acids. In germline, CDR1 is SGHTA, CDR2 FQGNSA. CDR3 DNA: TGTGCCAGCAGCTTAGCGAGGGTAGCGGGGACAGATACGCAGTATTTT. Amino acids: CASSLARVAGTDTQYF.

The chain links TRBV28 to TRBJ1-6; D gene uncertain. The germline V gene encodes CDR1 MDHEN and CDR2 SYDVKM. This CDR3 comprises 14 residues. The germline V and J ends were trimmed by 4 bases and 7 bases, with 11 bases remaining between them. CDR3 protein: CASSWHGGNSPLHF. CDR3 DNA sequence: TGTGCCAGCAGTTGGCACGGCGGGAATTCACCCCTCCACTTT.

This chain connects TRBV1 to TRBJ2-4; the tabulated D call, TRBD2, remains unverified against the DNA. TRBV1 is listed as a pseudogene. The CDR3 covers 16 residues. CDR3 in DNA: TGCACCAGCATTCTCTTCCGAGGGAGAGCCAAAAACATTCAGTACTTC. Protein product: CTSILFRGRAKNIQYF.

In nucleotides, the CDR3 is TGTGCCAGCAGTGTGGGACAGAACACTGAAGCTTTCTTT. The encoded protein is CASSVGQNTEAFF. V is TRBV2 and J is TRBJ1-1; D is possibly TRBD1 (6 bases). CDR1 is SNHLY and CDR2 is FYNNEI in the germline V gene. The V end lost 4 bases, the J end lost 1 base, and 7 bases lay between the germline ends. The CDR3 sequence is 13 residues long.

This chain connects TRBV28 to TRBJ1-2; perhaps TRBD1 as D (5 bases). From germline, CDR1 is MDHEN and CDR2 SYDVKM. Trimming removed 2 bases at V and 5 bases at J, with 12 bases between. The CDR3 has 14 residues. The CDR3 protein is CASSLAGLVYGYTF. For the CDR3, the DNA is TGTGCCAGCAGTTTAGCAGGGTTGGTATATGGCTACACCTTC.

The gene calls are TRBV5-5 and TRBJ1-2, with D unclear. The CDR3 is 13 amino acids. Germline values: CDR1 SGHKS, CDR2 YYEKEE (reference sequence). Between the trimmed V and J ends, which lost 0 bases and 4 bases, there was a span of 7 bases. The CDR3 bases are TGTGCCAGCAGCTTGGGCGGAAGCTATGGCTACACCTTC. It specifies CASSLGGSYGYTF. Drawing the rest from reference TRBV5-5 and TRBJ1-2, the complete variable domain is DAGVTQSPTHLIKTRGQQVTLRCSPISGHKSVSWYQQVLGQGPQFIFQYYEKEERGRGNFPDRFSARQFPNYSSELNVNALLLGDSALYLCASSLGGSYGYTFGSGTRLTVV.

This chain uses TRBV7-2 with TRBJ2-7, with 13 bases matching TRBD2. V was pared by 5 bases and J by 2 bases, with 6 bases of the junction left unmatched. Looked up from germline, CDR1 is SGHTA and CDR2 is FQGNSA. The length of the CDR3 is 16 residues. The CDR3 loop is CASSPPGTSGAYEQYF. The DNA for the CDR3 is TGTGCCAGCAGCCCCCCCGGGACTAGCGGGGCCTACGAGCAGTACTTC.

V and J are TRBV19 and TRBJ1-2, with TRBD1 identical over 9 bases. CDR1 and CDR2 from the germline V gene are LNHDA and SQIVND (reference sequence). The CDR3 sequence is 14 residues long. With V trimmed by 4 bases and J by 2 bases, 2 bases remained unmatched. As DNA, the CDR3 is TGTGCCAGTAGTAAAGGGACAGGGAACTATGGCTACACCTTC. Translation: CASSKGTGNYGYTF.

This clone was recorded a few times. CDR3 bases: TGTGCCAGCACCCTTAGGGGGCATTCACAATACGAGCAGTACTTC. It yields the protein CASTLRGHSQYEQYF. This sequence joins TRBV5-8 and TRBJ2-7, with 7 bases that match TRBD1. The CDR3 extends over 15 amino acids. With 6 bases clipped from V and 4 bases from J, the junction kept 13 bases outside the gene matches. Per germline, CDR1 SGHTS and CDR2 YDEGEE.

In this sample, this clone turned up once. This chain joins TRBV5-4 and TRBJ2-7; D might be TRBD2 (6 bases). The length of the CDR3 is 14 residues. Germline V gene data show CDR1 as SGHNT and CDR2 as YYREEE (reference sequence). The ends were cut back, 0 bases at V and 6 bases at J, with 13 bases in the middle. CDR3 DNA: TGTGCCAGCAGCTTGGCCGGGGGTGGTGGCGAGCAGTACTTC. Translated, it gives CASSLAGGGGEQYF.

The chain carries TRBV20-1 and TRBJ1-2; perhaps TRBD1 as D (6 bases). The CDR3 is made up of 13 amino acids. From germline, CDR1 is DFQATT and CDR2 SNEGSKA (reference sequence). V was pared by 3 bases and J by 8 bases, with 16 bases between. The CDR3 is CSASIVTGVGYTF. The DNA of the CDR3 is TGCAGTGCTAGTATCGTGACAGGTGTAGGCTACACCTTC.

This sequence joins TRBV19 and TRBJ1-6, with a possible D match to TRBD1 (6 bases). In germline, CDR1 is LNHDA, CDR2 SQIVND (reference sequence). The length of the CDR3 is 15 residues. V lost 4 bases to trimming and J lost 6 bases, with 13 bases between them. CDR3 nucleotide sequence: TGTGCCAGTAGTAGCTCAGGGGTGGCTAATTCACCCCTCCACTTT. Its protein is CASSSSGVANSPLHF.

The rearrangement links TRBV15 to TRBJ2-7; D uncertain. Germline values: CDR1 LNHNV, CDR2 YYDKDF (reference sequence). CDR3 length: 14 amino acids. The ends were cut back, 0 bases at V and 4 bases at J, with 10 bases in the middle. The CDR3 region has the DNA TGTGCCACCAGCAGAGACACAGCTGGTTACGAGCAGTACTTC. Translating gives CATSRDTAGYEQYF.

V gene TRBV12-2 combines with J gene TRBJ1-3; the table's D call of TRBD1 was not tested on the DNA. TRBV12-2 is an annotated pseudogene. The CDR3 length is 17 residues. CDR3 bases: TGTGCAAGTCGCCTCCGACGACAGGAGAGCTCTGGAAACACCATATATTTT. This sequence encodes CASRLRRQESSGNTIYF.

The chain links TRBV7-9 to TRBJ2-7; tentative D call: TRBD2 (5 bases). The CDR3 extends over 14 amino acids. Trimming took 3 bases from V and 4 from J, leaving 13 bases between them. In germline, CDR1 is SEHNR, CDR2 FQNEAQ (reference sequence). The CDR3 nucleotides read TGTGCCAGCAGCTTCCCGGGGAAGAGATACGAGCAGTACTTC. Translating it yields CASSFPGKRYEQYF.

The chain is built from TRBV7-2 and TRBJ1-1; TRBD1 aligns across 9 bases. The CDR3 has 14 residues. The trim removed 5 bases at V and 1 base at J, leaving 2 bases unmatched. Germline V gene lookup returns CDR1 SGHTA and CDR2 FQGNSA. Here the CDR3 reads CASSPGQGNTEAFF. For the CDR3, the DNA is TGTGCCAGCAGCCCGGGACAGGGGAACACTGAAGCTTTCTTT. Complete variable domain (other parts from reference TRBV7-2 and TRBJ1-1): GAGVSQSPSNKVTEKGKDVELRCDPISGHTALYWYRQSLGQGLEFLIYFQGNSAPDKSGLPSDRFSAERTGGSVSTLTIQRTQQEDSAVYLCASSPGQGNTEAFFGQGTRLTVV.

The V call is TRBV19, the J call TRBJ2-4, with a tentative D call TRBD1 (6 bases). The length of the CDR3 is 14 residues. Deletions cut 7 bases from V and 0 bases from J, with 10 bases between. Per the germline V gene, CDR1 is LNHDA and CDR2 is SQIVND (reference sequence). This chain's CDR3 is CASTRGGAKNIQYF. DNA for the CDR3: TGTGCCAGTACTCGAGGGGGAGCCAAAAACATTCAGTACTTC.

This sequence joins TRBV28 and TRBJ1-3, with 10 bases matching TRBD1. V was pared by 6 bases and J by 3 bases, with 2 bases of the junction left unmatched. The CDR3 extends over 14 amino acids. Germline CDR1 is MDHEN and CDR2 is SYDVKM. CDR3 nucleotide sequence: TGTGCCAGCAGGACAGGGGGCGTTGGAAACACCATATATTTT. Its protein is CASRTGGVGNTIYF.

The V and J genes are TRBV12-3 or TRBV12-4 and TRBJ1-1; a weak D match, TRBD1 (6 bases). V was shortened by 7 bases and J by 3 bases, with 12 bases between the two germline ends. The CDR3 is made up of 13 amino acids. CDR3 sequence reads: CASTRGGDTEAFF. DNA for the CDR3: TGTGCCAGCACCCGGGGGGGCGACACTGAAGCTTTCTTT.

The chain joins TRBV5-1 to TRBJ2-7; TRBD1 aligns across 9 bases. This CDR3 spans 14 amino acids. V lost 4 bases and J lost 3; bases outside the gene matches: 5. Germline values: CDR1 SGHRS, CDR2 YFSETQ. Written as DNA, the CDR3 is TGCGCCAGCAGCCCTGGACAGGGGCTCTACGAGCAGTACTTC. Amino acid sequence: CASSPGQGLYEQYF.